One sample yielded the 8 T cell receptor beta chains listed below, sequenced in a study of blood T cell repertoires in COVID-19. Profiled with immunoSEQ multiplex PCR; TCRdb holds only in-frame clones, not every one. This sample has about 460,000 clones, with less than 90% found just once. Sequencing input: PBMCs or T cells enriched from blood (not recorded which). The source of these receptors is a woman aged 60-75 years who had recovered from COVID-19.

For the CDR3, the DNA is TGTGCCAGCAGCGAGCAGGGGCGGACTCAGCCCCAGCATTTT. Residues: CASSEQGRTQPQHF. The chain uses TRBV3-1 (or the pseudogene TRBV3-2) and TRBJ1-5, with D maybe TRBD1 (6 bases). The CDR3 sequence is 14 residues long. Germline CDR1 LGHDT, CDR2 YNNKEL (reference sequence). Trimming removed 5 bases at V and 6 bases at J, with 14 bases between.

The chain couples TRBV29-1 to TRBJ1-2, with a weak D call TRBD1 (5 bases). The CDR3 has 16 amino acids. Germline CDR1 SQVTM, CDR2 ANQGSEA. Trimming left V 1 base short and J 8 bases short, with 23 bases between. The CDR3: CSVEAAKSTDKRGYTF. The DNA of the CDR3 is TGCAGCGTTGAAGCCGCAAAGAGTACGGACAAAAGAGGCTACACCTTC. Full variable domain (missing parts from reference TRBV29-1 and TRBJ1-2): SAVISQKPSRDICQRGTSLTIQCQVDSQVTMMFWYRQQPGQSLTLIATANQGSEATYESGFVIDKFPISRPNLTFSTLTVSNMSPEDSSIYLCSVEAAKSTDKRGYTFGSGTRLTVV.

This sequence joins TRBV18 and TRBJ1-1; D perhaps matches TRBD1 (5 bases). In germline, CDR1 is KGHSH, CDR2 LQKENI. The CDR3 runs to 15 residues. Trimming stripped 2 bases from V and 2 bases from J, with 12 bases between. The CDR3 DNA reads as TGTGCCAGCTCACCAATCAGGGTCTCTAACACTGAAGCTTTCTTT. It is translated as CASSPIRVSNTEAFF.

The rearrangement joins TRBV7-6 to TRBJ2-7, with TRBD2 matching 13 bases. CDR3 size: 16 residues. V was clipped by 1 base and J by 0 bases; unmatched bases: 0. The V gene's germline CDR1 is SGHVS and CDR2 FNYEAQ. CDR3 DNA: TGTGCCAGCAGCTTAGGGACTAGCGGGGGCTCCTACGAGCAGTACTTC. This encodes CASSLGTSGGSYEQYF.

To note about this clone: Given a much more abundant clone one base away, this may be a read error. This chain connects TRBV13 to TRBJ1-1, with 8 positions matching TRBD1. V trimming: 5 bases; J trimming: 2 bases; junction bases outside the gene matches: 1. CDR3 length: 13 amino acids. Germline V gene data show CDR1 as PRHDT and CDR2 as FYEKMQ (reference sequence). The CDR3 region has the DNA TGTGCCAGCAGCGGACAGGGTAACACTGAAGCTTTCTTT. This encodes CASSGQGNTEAFF.

V gene TRBV2 combines with J gene TRBJ2-7; 8 nucleotides line up with TRBD1. This CDR3 spans 18 amino acids. V was pared by 4 bases and J by 0 bases, with 14 bases of the junction left unmatched. The germline CDR1 and CDR2 sequences are SNHLY and FYNNEI. CDR3 nucleotides: TGTGCCAGCAGTGGACGCCCCGTGAGGACAGGGAACTCCTACGAGCAGTACTTC. As protein: CASSGRPVRTGNSYEQYF.

J is TRBJ1-5 and V is TRBV18; D is unclear. The CDR3 runs to 15 residues. Germline V lookup: CDR1 KGHSH, CDR2 LQKENI. Deletions cut 5 bases from V and 0 bases from J, with 11 bases between. The CDR3 sequence is CASSANEGSNQPQHF. In nucleotides, the CDR3 is TGTGCCAGCTCAGCGAACGAGGGTAGCAATCAGCCCCAGCATTTT.

The CDR3 protein is CASSVLSGTGGLSNQPQHF. CDR3 coding DNA: TGTGCCAGCAGTGTCCTATCCGGGACAGGGGGATTAAGCAATCAGCCCCAGCATTTT. The chain joins TRBV6-1 to TRBJ1-5; 11 nucleotides align to TRBD1. The length of the CDR3 is 19 residues. CDR1 is MNHNS, CDR2 SASEGT, per germline. V shed 4 bases and J 1 base; nucleotides not matched to a gene: 12.